These 26 T cell receptor beta chains were sequenced from one sample in a study of Ad26.COV2.S vaccination and SARS-CoV-2 variants. Assay used: immunoSEQ multiplex PCR; TCRdb lists only in-frame clones, some missing. The data hold about 330,000 clones, with 85% to 90% observed a single time. Sample treatment: 15 to 20 received Ad26.COV2.S at low or high dose, single or two shots; roughly five received placebo; per-sample allocation not given. Specimen acquisition occurred on day 63 following the initial vaccine or placebo injection. The sample consisted of peripheral blood, taken in a trial of Ad26.COV2.S vaccine versus placebo. These receptors came from a person aged 18-60 years who received the Ad26.COV2.S COVID-19 vaccine or a placebo.

The genes are TRBV7-8 and TRBJ2-7; D possibly corresponds to TRBD2 (5 bases). Per germline, CDR1 SGHVS and CDR2 FQNEAQ. The CDR3 has 12 residues. V was trimmed by 5 bases and J by 6 bases, leaving 11 bases between them. CDR3 sequence (DNA): TGTGCCAGCAGCGCACTACGGGGCGAGCAGTACGTC. This encodes CASSALRGEQYV.

The sample holds one count of this clone. The V call is TRBV18, the J call TRBJ2-7; 7 bases line up with TRBD1. The V segment lost 6 bases and the J segment 6 bases; nucleotides outside the gene matches: 5. CDR3 length: 12 amino acids. Germline assignment: CDR1 KGHSH and CDR2 LQKENI. CDR3 sequence: CASSQGQFEQYV. CDR3 nucleotides: TGTGCCAGCTCTCAGGGACAGTTCGAGCAGTACGTC.

V is TRBV3-1 (or the pseudogene TRBV3-2) and J is TRBJ2-5; TRBD2 might be the D (6 bases). Germline assignment: CDR1 LGHDT and CDR2 YNNKEL (reference sequence). This CDR3 contains 15 residues. V was trimmed by 1 base and J by 5 bases, leaving 14 bases between them. CDR3 nucleotides: TGTGCCAGCAGCCAAGTGGGCGGGGCTCGGGAGACCCAGTACTTC. Translating it yields CASSQVGGARETQYF.

The chain joins TRBV6-5 to TRBJ2-3, with D possibly TRBD2 on 5 matching bases. V gave up 5 bases and J gave up 8 bases, with 17 bases separating them. The germline V gene encodes CDR1 MNHEY and CDR2 SVGAGI. The length of the CDR3 is 14 residues. The CDR3 DNA follows: TGTGCCAGCAGTCGGGCTAGCCCAATAGGTACGCAGTATTTT. Protein: CASSRASPIGTQYF.

The genes are TRBV6-5 and TRBJ2-4; possibly TRBD2 for D (5 bases). The CDR3 covers 13 residues. Germline values: CDR1 MNHEY, CDR2 SVGAGI. Trimming shortened V by 7 bases and J by 9 bases, and 16 bases separated the two germline ends. In nucleotides, the CDR3 is TGTGCCAGCACCAACGCCGGGATGGCCATTCAGTACTTC. Translated: CASTNAGMAIQYF.

The V gene is TRBV21-1, the J gene TRBJ2-1; the table assigns TRBD2, which was not confirmed against the DNA. TRBV21-1 is assigned pseudogene status. The CDR3 length is 15 residues. The CDR3 loop reads CASSKESGGPKEQFF. CDR3 nucleotides: TGTGCCAGCAGCAAAGAAAGCGGGGGGCCCAAAGAGCAGTTCTTC.

This chain links TRBV12-3 or TRBV12-4 with TRBJ2-2; 7 bases map to TRBD2. V lost 3 bases and J lost 8; bases outside the gene matches: 3. The length of the CDR3 is 13 residues. CDR3 residues: CASSFAGAGELFF. The CDR3 DNA reads as TGTGCCAGCAGTTTCGCGGGAGCTGGGGAGCTGTTTTTT.

The chain combines TRBV4-3 with TRBJ2-2, with D perhaps given as TRBD1 or TRBD2 (5 bases each). V was pared by 0 bases and J by 1 base, with 9 bases between. CDR1 and CDR2 (germline): LGHNA, YSLEER. CDR3 length: 16 amino acids. The CDR3 DNA is TGCGCCAGCAGCCAAGATGAGAGGGGGAACACCGGGGAGCTGTTTTTT. Amino acid sequence: CASSQDERGNTGELFF.

This clone was recorded a few times. The CDR3 spells CASSLRGASNQPQHF. The CDR3 nucleotides are TGTGCCAGCAGCTTACGAGGGGCGAGCAATCAGCCCCAGCATTTT. The chain uses TRBV5-8 and TRBJ1-5, with D perhaps TRBD1 (5 bases). From germline, CDR1 is SGHTS and CDR2 YDEGEE. Trimming removed 2 bases from V and 1 base from J, with 10 bases in between. This CDR3 contains 15 residues.

The chain recombines TRBV6-4 with TRBJ2-1, with a tentative D call TRBD1 (6 bases). The CDR3 has 13 residues. V was shortened by 1 base and J by 9 bases, with 10 bases between the two germline ends. Germline V gene sequence: CDR1 MRHNA, CDR2 SNTAGT. CDR3 in amino acids: CASSDLTGIEQFF. CDR3 sequence (DNA): TGTGCCAGCAGTGACTTAACAGGGATTGAGCAGTTCTTC.

This clone appeared a few times. This chain connects TRBV25-1 to TRBJ2-1, with D unclear. Trimming shortened V by 4 bases and J by 4 bases, and 17 bases separated the two germline ends. Looked up from germline, CDR1 is MGHDK and CDR2 is SYGVNS. This CDR3 comprises 16 residues. The CDR3: CASSALEGSSYNEQFF. Written as DNA, the CDR3 is TGTGCCAGCAGTGCCCTCGAAGGGTCTTCATACAATGAGCAGTTCTTC.

This chain connects TRBV25-1 to TRBJ2-1; 11 bases are shared with TRBD1. The CDR3 consists of 13 residues. Per the germline V gene, CDR1 is MGHDK and CDR2 is SYGVNS. With V trimmed by 6 bases and J by 8 bases, 3 bases remained unmatched. The CDR3 sequence is CASRDRGRDEQFF. CDR3 DNA: TGTGCCAGCAGGGACAGGGGGCGGGATGAGCAGTTCTTC.

This rearrangement joins TRBV11-1 to TRBJ2-5; 8 bases align to TRBD1. V was pared by 5 bases and J by 2 bases, with 10 bases of the junction left unmatched. In germline, CDR1 is SGHAT, CDR2 FQDESV (reference sequence). This CDR3 has 16 amino acids. The CDR3 bases are TGTGCCAGCAGCCGAGGACAGGGCCAGAGGCAAGAGACCCAGTACTTC. This translates into CASSRGQGQRQETQYF.

The chain combines TRBV13 with TRBJ2-7; D is perhaps TRBD2 (5 bases). The germline V gene encodes CDR1 PRHDT and CDR2 FYEKMQ (reference sequence). The V end lost 1 base, the J end lost 1 base, and 11 bases lay between the germline ends. CDR3 length: 15 amino acids. The CDR3 coding sequence is TGTGCCAGCAGCTTAGTCGGAGGAAGTTCCTACGAGCAGTACTTC. This gives the protein CASSLVGGSSYEQYF.

V and J are TRBV4-1 and TRBJ2-6; D ambiguous. V was shortened by 5 bases and J by 1 base, with 9 bases between the two germline ends. This CDR3 is 15 amino acids long. Germline loops: CDR1 MGHRA, CDR2 YSYEKL. The DNA for the CDR3 is TGCGCCAGCAGCTATGAAAGTTCTGGGGCCAACGTCCTGACTTTC. Residues: CASSYESSGANVLTF.

The V call is TRBV6-2 or TRBV6-3, the J call TRBJ2-3; 7 bases map to TRBD2. The CDR3 totals 15 residues. The germline V gene has CDR1 MNHEY and CDR2 SVGEGT. Trimming at V came to 4 bases and at J to 6 bases, leaving 10 bases not matched to a gene. For the CDR3, the DNA is TGTGCCAGCAGTTCTCCTAGCGGTTCGTGGGATACGCAGTATTTT. Amino acid sequence: CASSSPSGSWDTQYF.

The chain joins TRBV11-2 to TRBJ2-3; 8 bases map to TRBD1. With 0 bases clipped from V and 1 base from J, the junction kept 0 bases outside the gene matches. The CDR3 totals 15 residues. Germline V gene sequence: CDR1 SGHAT, CDR2 FQNNGV. CDR3 amino acids: CASSLEDRGTDTQYF. The CDR3 region has the DNA TGTGCCAGCAGCTTAGAGGACAGGGGCACAGATACGCAGTATTTT.

The chain couples TRBV7-9 to TRBJ1-2; D unresolved. The germline V gene encodes CDR1 SEHNR and CDR2 FQNEAQ (reference sequence). There are 18 residues in the CDR3. Trimming left V 2 bases short and J 4 bases short, with 23 bases between. The DNA for the CDR3 is TGTGCCAGCAGCTTATTAATCGGCGGCGAGGGCCTCGGCTATGGCTACACCTTC. This sequence encodes CASSLLIGGEGLGYGYTF. The variable domain in full, with the rest retrieved from reference TRBV7-9 and TRBJ1-2, is DTGVSQNPRHKITKRGQNVTFRCDPISEHNRLYWYRQTLGQGPEFLTYFQNEAQLEKSRLLSDRFSAERPKGSFSTLEIQRTEQGDSAMYLCASSLLIGGEGLGYGYTFGSGTRLTVV.

The rearrangement links TRBV12-3 or TRBV12-4 to TRBJ2-7; no definite D call. Trimming took 3 bases from V and 3 from J, leaving 9 bases between them. CDR3 length: 13 residues. CDR3 DNA sequence: TGTGCCAGCAGTTTCGACGGCGGCTACGAGCAGTACTTC. This gives the protein CASSFDGGYEQYF.

This sequence joins TRBV6-5 and TRBJ1-6; D may be TRBD1 (5 bases). The length of the CDR3 is 14 residues. Trimming took off 7 bases at V and 6 bases at J, with 13 bases between the two ends. CDR1 and CDR2 (germline): MNHEY, SVGAGI. In DNA, the CDR3 is TGTGCCAGCATTCTTGGGGCGCCTAATTCACCCCTCCACTTT. This codes for CASILGAPNSPLHF.

J is TRBJ1-3 and V is TRBV4-3; weak D call: TRBD1 (6 bases). V shed 0 bases and J shed 4 bases, with 13 bases lying between them. This CDR3 has 16 amino acids. Germline assignment: CDR1 LGHNA and CDR2 YSLEER. This chain's CDR3 is CASSQDLQGYGNTIYF. The DNA for the CDR3 is TGCGCCAGCAGCCAAGATCTCCAGGGGTACGGAAACACCATATATTTT.

V usage is TRBV4-3 and J usage is TRBJ2-2, with 9 bases fitting TRBD1. Germline lookup yields CDR1 LGHNA and CDR2 YSLEER. This CDR3 spans 16 amino acids. The V gene end was trimmed by 0 bases and the J gene end by 10 bases; junction bases not matched to a gene: 9. CDR3 nucleotide sequence: TGCGCCAGCAGCCAAGAGGGGACAGGGACCCCGGAGGAGCTGTTTTTT. Its translation is CASSQEGTGTPEELFF.

The V gene is TRBV9, the J gene TRBJ2-4, with D perhaps TRBD2 (6 bases). CDR1 and CDR2 from the germline V gene are SGDLS and YYNGEE. Trimming took off 2 bases at V and 2 bases at J, with 8 bases between the two ends. There are 14 residues in the CDR3. CDR3 sequence: CASSVGGSKNIQYF. In nucleotides, the CDR3 is TGTGCCAGCAGCGTGGGAGGTTCCAAAAACATTCAGTACTTC.

The CDR3 spells CASSSRRGSSYNEQFF. The DNA for the CDR3 is TGTGCCAGCAGCTCCCGCCGGGGGAGCTCCTACAATGAGCAGTTCTTC. The chain links TRBV7-9 to TRBJ2-1; D perhaps matches TRBD2 (6 bases). V was pared by 4 bases and J by 0 bases, with 13 bases between. CDR3 size: 16 residues. Germline values: CDR1 SEHNR, CDR2 FQNEAQ (reference sequence). The complete variable domain, with remaining parts taken from reference TRBV7-9 and TRBJ2-1, reads DTGVSQNPRHKITKRGQNVTFRCDPISEHNRLYWYRQTLGQGPEFLTYFQNEAQLEKSRLLSDRFSAERPKGSFSTLEIQRTEQGDSAMYLCASSSRRGSSYNEQFFGPGTRLTVL.

The chain links TRBV7-2 to TRBJ2-7; 8 nucleotides agree with TRBD2. The germline gives CDR1 SGHTA, CDR2 FQGNSA. The CDR3 spans 16 residues. Trimming took 5 bases from V and 6 from J; bases not matched to a gene: 15. CDR3 loop: CASSPGGVGLVGEQYF. The CDR3 nucleotides read TGTGCCAGCAGCCCCGGGGGTGTGGGACTAGTCGGCGAGCAGTACTTC.

This chain joins TRBV7-3 and TRBJ2-3; 7 bases align to TRBD2. V shed 2 bases and J 2 bases; nucleotides not matched to a gene: 7. The CDR3 is 16 residues long. Germline V CDR1 and CDR2: SGHTA, FQGTGA. Here the CDR3 DNA reads TGTGCCAGCAGCTTAGGAACGGGAGGCGCCACAGATACGCAGTATTTT. Protein sequence: CASSLGTGGATDTQYF.